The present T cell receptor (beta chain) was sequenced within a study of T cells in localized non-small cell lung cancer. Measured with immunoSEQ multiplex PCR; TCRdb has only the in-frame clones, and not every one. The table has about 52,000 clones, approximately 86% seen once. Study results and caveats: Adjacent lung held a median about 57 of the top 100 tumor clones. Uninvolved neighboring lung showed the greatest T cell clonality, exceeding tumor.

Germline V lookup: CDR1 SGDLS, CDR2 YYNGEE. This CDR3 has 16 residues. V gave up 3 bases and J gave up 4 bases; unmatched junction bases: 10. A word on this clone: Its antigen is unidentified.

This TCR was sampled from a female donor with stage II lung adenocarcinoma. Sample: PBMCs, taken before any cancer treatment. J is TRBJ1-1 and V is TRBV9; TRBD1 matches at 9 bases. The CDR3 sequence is CASSGRDRVQSTEAFF. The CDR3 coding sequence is TGTGCCAGCAGCGGCCGGGACAGGGTTCAGAGCACTGAAGCTTTCTTT.